This TCR beta chain comes out of a study of blood T cell repertoires in COVID-19 (dated by TCRdb to the early 2020s). For the wider study: The collaborator samples originated in the United States, Italy and Spain and spanned the acute and convalescent phases of COVID-19. The material from the prospective study consisted of cDNA or gDNA derived from T cells, B-cell-depleted T cells, or PBMCs. The dataset comprised deeply sampled blood TCRbeta repertoires from subjects exposed to, actively infected with, or recovered from COVID-19. The repertoires were released in a freely available public database intended as a resource for research on the immune response to SARS-CoV-2. The samples were drawn from two sources: the first 160 participants of the ongoing ImmuneRACE study, and 1,000 to 1,500 subjects contributed by 6 global collaborators. Nearly every sample came with metadata listing a de-identified subject ID, COVID-19 status, age in years and sex. Where available, HLA class I and class II types were obtained from metadata supplied by the sample provider rather than from assay-based typing.

Collaborating institutions collected whole blood in K2EDTA tubes following their own protocols. For TCRbeta analysis, collaborators shipped samples as frozen whole blood, isolated PBMCs, or DNA extracted from either of those sample types. The CDR3 numbers 16 residues from cysteine through phenylalanine. Left in the record is the CDR3 DNA by itself, 48 bases read in frame from the first base. Germline trimming amounts to 5 bases on V and 5 bases on J, with 10 as the count of junction bases outside the gene matches. The germline V gene supplies CDR1 MDHEN and CDR2 SYDVKM. Turning to this clone: Its binding antigen is unknown. Base qualities are missing; no much larger clone stands one base away.

The immunoSEQ Assay, a bias-controlled multiplex PCR, was used to amplify TCRbeta CDR3 regions from genomic DNA. Under the source paper's analysis protocol: The number of nucleated cells in each sample was estimated by amplification of reference gene primers within the assay. To quantify the absolute abundance of each unique TCRbeta CDR3 rearrangement, sequence reads were collapsed and filtered. For each sample, productive Simpson clonality was calculated as the square root of Simpson's diversity index across productive rearrangements. TCRdb obtained this table from immuneACCESS and retained in-frame rearrangements with V and J assigned. These tables miss some clones; where compared with another copy, unresolved V genes account for less than half of the shortfall, and the remainder is unexplained. From that table come the V and J calls and clone size; the DNA was used to work out D and trimming. The sample table lists about 310,000 clones, around 90% of them with a count of one. Around 1.2% of the sample comes from the top ten.

Here is what the overall study found, with its caveats: How much clinical and demographic metadata was included differed by source and by participant, and the metadata was provided uncurated.

Input material: peripheral blood. The TCR was taken from a man between 65 and 79 years old with acute or convalescent COVID-19. The chain uses TRBV28 and TRBJ2-5, with TRBD2 matching 11 junction bases. The CDR3 in this case is CASSPYSGGAGETQYF. The DNA sequence follows: TGTGCCAGCAGTCCTTATAGCGGGGGGGCAGGGGAGACCCAGTACTTC.